Listed below are T cell receptor beta chains from one sample, sequenced in a study of control samples from healthy donors and cancer patients. The method was immunoSEQ multiplex PCR; TCRdb's version includes in-frame clones alone and lacks a portion of them. The data contain approximately 110,000 clones, 75% to 95% of them singletons. Sequencing was carried out using blood. All receptors derive from a human donor in good health. The donor label of this sample is uncertain. The CDR3 runs from the conserved cysteine through the conserved F or W. Fields, in order: CDR3 DNA, CDR3 protein, clone size, D gene, V gene, J gene. D genes are given only for firm matches. Rows give clone size only sometimes, using once, few, many, or a class for an expanded clone.

DNA: TGCGCCAGCTCGCCCGGGGACAGGGGTGGCGAGACCCAGTACTTC
CDR3: CASSPGDRGGETQYF
size: NA
D: TRBD1
V: TRBV5-1
J: TRBJ2-5

DNA: TGTGCCAGCAGCCGGGCGGCAGACAGGGCGGCATACGATGAGCAGTTCTTC
CDR3: CASSRAADRAAYDEQFF
size: few
D: TRBD1
V: TRBV4-2
J: TRBJ2-1

DNA: TGTGCCAGCAGCCCTAATTTCATTCTGGATTCACCCCTCCACTTT
CDR3: CASSPNFILDSPLHF
size: NA
D: NA
V: TRBV28
J: TRBJ1-6

DNA: TGCGCCAGCAGCATTTTTTCAGGGCTTTCGGATTCACCCCTCCACTTT
CDR3: CASSIFSGLSDSPLHF
size: NA
D: NA
V: TRBV5-1
J: TRBJ1-6

DNA: TGCGCCAGCAGCTTGGTAGCGGGGGGGTCATACGAGCAGTACTTC
CDR3: CASSLVAGGSYEQYF
size: once
D: TRBD2
V: TRBV5-1
J: TRBJ2-7

DNA: TGTGCCATCAGTGAGAAACATCCCAGGGGCATGAACACTGAAGCTTTCTTT
CDR3: CAISEKHPRGMNTEAFF
size: NA
D: NA
V: TRBV10-3
J: TRBJ1-1

DNA: TGTGCCAGCAGCGTAGTGGACTTCTCGGCGGGGGGGGCTGCAGATACGCAGTATTTT
CDR3: CASSVVDFSAGGAADTQYF
size: NA
D: TRBD2
V: TRBV9
J: TRBJ2-3

DNA: TGTGCCAGCAGCCAAATGGGTAAGCCCCAGCATTTT
CDR3: CASSQMGKPQHF
size: NA
D: NA
V: TRBV3-1/TRBV3-2
J: TRBJ1-5

DNA: TGTGCCAGCAGTGATCCGATAGGGGTATTGGAAAAACTGTTTTTT
CDR3: CASSDPIGVLEKLFF
size: NA
D: NA
V: TRBV25-1
J: TRBJ1-4

DNA: TGTGCCAGCAGCAGGACAACAAGTAATGAAAAACTGTTTTTT
CDR3: CASSRTTSNEKLFF
size: NA
D: NA
V: TRBV6-2/TRBV6-3
J: TRBJ1-4

DNA: TGTGCCAGCAGCCCAGGTCAACGAGTCCAGCCCCAGCATTTT
CDR3: CASSPGQRVQPQHF
size: few
D: NA
V: TRBV28
J: TRBJ1-5

DNA: TGTGCCAGTAGTATTCTCAATTCGGCAGGGAGTATCTATGGCTACACCTTC
CDR3: CASSILNSAGSIYGYTF
size: NA
D: NA
V: TRBV19
J: TRBJ1-2

DNA: TGTGCCACCAGTGAACGGACAGGGTATGGCTACACCTTC
CDR3: CATSERTGYGYTF
size: NA
D: TRBD1
V: TRBV24-1
J: TRBJ1-2

DNA: TGTGCCAGCAGCTTAGGTGCTAACAATGAGCAGTTCTTC
CDR3: CASSLGANNEQFF
size: NA
D: NA
V: TRBV7-9
J: TRBJ2-1

DNA: TGTGCCAGCAGCTTGGTCCTGAACTCTGGAAACACCATATATTTT
CDR3: CASSLVLNSGNTIYF
size: NA
D: NA
V: TRBV5-5
J: TRBJ1-3

DNA: TGTGCCAGCAGTTCGATATCACCGACAGGGGCGACAACTAATGAAAAACTGTTTTTT
CDR3: CASSSISPTGATTNEKLFF
size: NA
D: TRBD1
V: TRBV27
J: TRBJ1-4

DNA: TGCGCCAGCAGCTTTACGGGGGACACCGGGGAGCTGTTTTTT
CDR3: CASSFTGDTGELFF
size: NA
D: NA
V: TRBV5-1
J: TRBJ2-2

DNA: TGTGCCAGCAGCCAAGATCCCGTAGACAGGGGGCACGAGCAGTACTTC
CDR3: CASSQDPVDRGHEQYF
size: NA
D: TRBD1
V: TRBV3-1/TRBV3-2
J: TRBJ2-7

DNA: TGTGCCAGCAGCTCTCTTTTTGAAGCGGGGGTCTACGAGCAGTACTTC
CDR3: CASSSLFEAGVYEQYF
size: NA
D: TRBD2
V: TRBV11-2
J: TRBJ2-7

DNA: TGTGCCAGCAGCTTAACTAGCGGCCAAGAGACCCAGTACTTC
CDR3: CASSLTSGQETQYF
size: NA
D: TRBD2
V: TRBV5-6
J: TRBJ2-5